This TCR beta chain was captured by sequencing in a study of T cell responses to AZD1222 COVID-19 vaccine (dated by TCRdb to about 2021). Describing the broader study: A total of 233 trial participants underwent TCR sequencing, of whom 200 to 220 received two doses of AZD1222 and about 25 received two doses of the MenACWY control vaccine. Trial participants were enrolled into age subgroups of 18-55, 56-69 and 70-plus years, which contained 148, 28 and 57 TCR-sequenced participants, respectively. General findings and caveats noted by the study authors: Reportedly, almost half of the unique spike-specific TCRs recognized epitopes lying outside the regions that are mutated in the B.1.351 and B.1.1.7 variants. Because no samples from the day 14 peak response were available, repertoires could be characterized only after the peak T cell response. CD4 TCRs associated with the vaccine covered the entire spike protein, and the dominant responses were in regions 160-218 and 743-854. Most participants were white British and females outnumbered males, and the authors suggested that clonal diversity may have been underestimated. Spike-specific TCR breadth and depth rose significantly after two AZD1222 doses compared with day 0 and with MenACWY recipients. Conclusions about previously exposed vaccinees are limited, since just five to seven AZD1222 recipients were seropositive for SARS-CoV-2 at baseline. The 56-69-year group was small, and its depth increase did not reach significance, likely because of low power.

CDR1 KGHSH and CDR2 LQKENI are derived from the germline V gene. After removal of 2 bases from V and 12 bases from J, the junction retains 15 bases not matched to a gene. Its CDR3 holds 16 amino acids, cysteine through phenylalanine. Solely the CDR3 DNA is kept, with 48 bases framed from the first base. The CDR3 regions of human TCRbeta chains were subjected to immunosequencing. The study's processing was this. Repertoire TCRs were checked for matches against a reference library of SARS-CoV-2-specific TCRs that had been generated using the MIRA antigen-specificity platform. Breadth was defined as the fraction of unique TCRs that were SARS-CoV-2-associated, and depth was defined as the fraction of total T cells that were SARS-CoV-2-associated. Using the MIRA data, each spike-specific TCR was assigned both to the spike region to which the TCR was reactive and to a CD4 or CD8 class. Log10-transformed breadth and depth values were compared by one-way ANOVA with Sidak's multiple comparisons tests. In TCRdb, the immuneACCESS table is reduced to in-frame sequences with V and J assigned. These tables do not hold every clone; where another copy was compared, an unresolved V gene accounts for under half, and the others remain unexplained. For V, J and clone size, that table is used; D and trimming come from the DNA. Recorded for this sample are approximately 130,000 clones; 80% to 90% of them occurred a single time. 8% to 10% of the sample is in the top ten clones.

Comment on this clone: Its target antigen remains unknown. No base quality information exists; no much larger clone differs at one position.

The time point tag for this specimen amounts to: about 28 days (+/-7) after the second vaccine dose. Because spike-specific TCR depth and breadth did not differ between the two schedules, AZD1222 recipients who got a second dose at roughly 4 weeks were pooled with those who got a second dose at roughly 12 weeks. Vaccinee samples were obtained from the UK trials COV001 and COV002, which included a single-blind randomized controlled phase 2/3 trial of AZD1222 (ChAdOx1 nCoV-19) in healthy adults. For TCRbeta chain sequencing, PBMC samples from trial participants were taken at day 0 and at day 28 after the second dose.

The chain couples TRBV18 to TRBJ2-7; TRBD1 fits 11 bases in the junction. This TCR was recovered from an adult who received the AZD1222 COVID-19 vaccine. Sample: peripheral blood, taken 28 days after the second AZD1222 dose. The bases are TGTGCCAGCTCACCAGGGAATGAGGGGACAGGGGGAAACCGGTACTTC. It codes for CASSPGNEGTGGNRYF.